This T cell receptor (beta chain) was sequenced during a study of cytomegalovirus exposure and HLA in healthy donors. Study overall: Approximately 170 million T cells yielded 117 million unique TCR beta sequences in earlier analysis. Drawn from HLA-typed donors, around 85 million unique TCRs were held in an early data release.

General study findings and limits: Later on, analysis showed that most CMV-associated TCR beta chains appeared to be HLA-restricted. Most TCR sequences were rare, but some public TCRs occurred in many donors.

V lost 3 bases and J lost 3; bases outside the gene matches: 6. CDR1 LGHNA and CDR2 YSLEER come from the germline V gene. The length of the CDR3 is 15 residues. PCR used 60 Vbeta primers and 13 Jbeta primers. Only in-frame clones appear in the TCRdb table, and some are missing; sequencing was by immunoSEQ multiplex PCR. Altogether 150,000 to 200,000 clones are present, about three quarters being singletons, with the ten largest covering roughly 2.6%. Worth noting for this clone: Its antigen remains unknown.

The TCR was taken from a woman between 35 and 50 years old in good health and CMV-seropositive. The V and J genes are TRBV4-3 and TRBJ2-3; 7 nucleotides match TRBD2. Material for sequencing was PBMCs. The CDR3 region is CASSQGGVGTDTQYF. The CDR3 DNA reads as TGCGCCAGCAGCCAGGGAGGGGTTGGAACAGATACGCAGTATTTT.